These 5 T cell receptor beta chains were sequenced from one sample in a study of blood T cell repertoires in COVID-19. Using immunoSEQ multiplex PCR, the repertoire was profiled, and TCRdb retains in-frame clones only, with some absent. The table shows tens of thousands of clones, with over 75% occurring only once. Sequenced input: peripheral blood. These receptors were collected from a woman aged 60-70 years with active COVID-19.

This chain links TRBV27 with TRBJ2-1, with 14 bases aligning to TRBD2. Trimming removed 4 bases from V and 8 bases from J; junction bases left unmatched: 13. Germline CDR1 MNHEY, CDR2 SMNVEV (reference sequence). This CDR3 region has 18 residues. The chain's CDR3 is CASSSSPGTSGSVHEQFF. CDR3 sequence (DNA): TGTGCCAGCAGTTCTTCTCCCGGGACTAGCGGGAGTGTGCATGAGCAGTTCTTC.

By proportion, this clone is medium-sized. V usage is TRBV11-2 and J usage is TRBJ2-7; 14 positions match TRBD2. V lost 5 bases to trimming and J lost 5 bases; unmatched junction nucleotides: 5. Germline CDR1 is SGHAT and CDR2 is FQNNGV. The CDR3 spans 15 residues. The CDR3 region has the DNA TGTGCCAGCAGCGTAGGGACTAGCGGGAGCCACGAGCAGTACTTC. Its protein is CASSVGTSGSHEQYF.

The rearrangement joins TRBV9 to TRBJ2-5, with D hard to call. Per the germline V gene, CDR1 is SGDLS and CDR2 is YYNGEE. The CDR3 is 14 residues long. V dropped 3 bases and J dropped 5 bases, with 14 bases sitting between them. The CDR3 loop reads CASSAFEYGETQYF. As DNA, the CDR3 is TGTGCCAGCAGCGCCTTTGAGTACGGGGAGACCCAGTACTTC. The full variable domain, with the rest looked up from reference TRBV9 and TRBJ2-5, is DSGVTQTPKHLITATGQRVTLRCSPRSGDLSVYWYQQSLDQGLQFLIQYYNGEERAKGNILERFSAQQFPDLHSELNLSSLELGDSALYFCASSAFEYGETQYFGPGTRLLVL.

The V gene is TRBV5-5, the J gene TRBJ2-4; TRBD1 is a possible D gene (6 bases). The germline gives CDR1 SGHKS, CDR2 YYEKEE (reference sequence). The CDR3 is made up of 16 amino acids. Trimming cost V 0 bases and J 3 bases, with 13 bases left between them. This chain's CDR3 is CASSLGGGTGKNIQYF. In DNA form, the CDR3 reads TGTGCCAGCAGCTTGGGAGGGGGTACGGGCAAAAACATTCAGTACTTC. The complete variable domain, with remaining parts taken from reference TRBV5-5 and TRBJ2-4, reads DAGVTQSPTHLIKTRGQQVTLRCSPISGHKSVSWYQQVLGQGPQFIFQYYEKEERGRGNFPDRFSARQFPNYSSELNVNALLLGDSALYLCASSLGGGTGKNIQYFGAGTRLSVL.

This chain links TRBV6-2 or TRBV6-3 with TRBJ2-3, with 8 bases matching TRBD1. CDR3 length equals 14 residues. From germline, CDR1 is MNHEY and CDR2 SVGEGT. With 6 bases clipped from V and 0 bases from J, the junction kept 2 bases outside the gene matches. DNA for the CDR3: TGTGCCAGCAGCAACAGGGGGAGCACAGATACGCAGTATTTT. The encoded protein is CASSNRGSTDTQYF.